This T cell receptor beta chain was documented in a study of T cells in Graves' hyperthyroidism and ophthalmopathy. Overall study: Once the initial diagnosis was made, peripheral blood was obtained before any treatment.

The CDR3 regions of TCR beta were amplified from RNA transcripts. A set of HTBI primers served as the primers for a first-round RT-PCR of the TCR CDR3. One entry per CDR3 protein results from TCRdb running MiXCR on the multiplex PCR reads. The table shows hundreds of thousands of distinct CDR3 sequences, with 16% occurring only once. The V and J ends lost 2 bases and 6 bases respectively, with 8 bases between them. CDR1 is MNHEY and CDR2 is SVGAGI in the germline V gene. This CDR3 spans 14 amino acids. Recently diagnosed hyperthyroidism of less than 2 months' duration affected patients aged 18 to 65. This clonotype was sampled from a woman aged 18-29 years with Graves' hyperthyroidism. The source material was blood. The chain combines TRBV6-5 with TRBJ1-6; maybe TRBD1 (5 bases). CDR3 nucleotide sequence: TGTGCCAGCAGTTACGGGCAGGGTAATTCACCCCTCCACTTT. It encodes CASSYGQGNSPLHF.